This is a list of T cell receptor beta chains from one sample in a study of blood T cell repertoires in COVID-19. The repertoire was sequenced with immunoSEQ multiplex PCR; TCRdb's copy has only in-frame clones and lacks some. Of 200,000 to 250,000 clones in the sample, around 87% are singletons; the top ten hold more than 3%. The source material was PBMCs or T cells enriched from blood (not recorded which). The receptor set was obtained from a woman between 18 and 29 years old in a cohort exposed to, infected with or recovered from COVID-19 (not recorded which). Each CDR3 is given with its conserved first and last residue. The order of the fields is V gene, J gene, D gene, CDR3 protein. A D gene is named only where the DNA matches it firmly.

V gene: TRBV27
J gene: TRBJ1-2
D gene: -
CDR3 protein: CASRGGLSDYGYTF

V gene: TRBV2
J gene: TRBJ1-3
D gene: -
CDR3 protein: CASSGQLVGNTIYF

V gene: TRBV9
J gene: TRBJ2-7
D gene: -
CDR3 protein: CASSTDNGEQYF

V gene: TRBV6-5
J gene: TRBJ1-6
D gene: -
CDR3 protein: CASSPDTNSPLHF

V gene: TRBV19
J gene: TRBJ1-1
D gene: -
CDR3 protein: CASSMRVGPRTGHGFTEAFF

V gene: TRBV24-1
J gene: TRBJ1-2
D gene: -
CDR3 protein: CATSDSAVNYGYTF

V gene: TRBV6-6
J gene: TRBJ1-1
D gene: TRBD1
CDR3 protein: CASSRAKDRGRVNTEAFF

V gene: TRBV7-3
J gene: TRBJ1-2
D gene: TRBD1
CDR3 protein: CASSSDPTGGVGYTF

V gene: TRBV2
J gene: TRBJ1-1
D gene: TRBD1
CDR3 protein: CASSEQGATEAFF

V gene: TRBV3-1/TRBV3-2
J gene: TRBJ1-3
D gene: -
CDR3 protein: CASSPSSGNTIYF

V gene: TRBV24-1
J gene: TRBJ1-2
D gene: -
CDR3 protein: CATSDLRGSGYTF

V gene: TRBV4-2
J gene: TRBJ2-7
D gene: -
CDR3 protein: CASSQTGLQSSYEQYF

V gene: TRBV25-1
J gene: TRBJ1-6
D gene: TRBD1
CDR3 protein: CASRAGTGLNSPLHF

V gene: TRBV6-1
J gene: TRBJ2-7
D gene: -
CDR3 protein: CASSDGGNYEQYF

V gene: TRBV3-1/TRBV3-2
J gene: TRBJ1-5
D gene: -
CDR3 protein: CASSQDGGGGNQPQHF

V gene: TRBV6-5
J gene: TRBJ1-3
D gene: TRBD1
CDR3 protein: CASSFGTVGNTIYF

V gene: TRBV7-2
J gene: TRBJ1-1
D gene: -
CDR3 protein: CASSLGGGGTEAFF

V gene: TRBV2
J gene: TRBJ2-3
D gene: -
CDR3 protein: CASSRSLGGTDTQYF

V gene: TRBV6-5
J gene: TRBJ1-5
D gene: TRBD1
CDR3 protein: CASSSTGPSNQPQHF

V gene: TRBV13
J gene: TRBJ2-2
D gene: -
CDR3 protein: CASGRGTLTGELFF

V gene: TRBV6-5
J gene: TRBJ2-4
D gene: TRBD1
CDR3 protein: CAIAARQGRIQYF

V gene: TRBV28
J gene: TRBJ2-5
D gene: TRBD2
CDR3 protein: CASGRLAGGLGTQYF

V gene: TRBV7-9
J gene: TRBJ1-2
D gene: -
CDR3 protein: CASSARGAFYGYTF

V gene: TRBV24-1
J gene: TRBJ2-3
D gene: TRBD1
CDR3 protein: CATGTGSTDTQYF

V gene: TRBV2
J gene: TRBJ1-2
D gene: -
CDR3 protein: CASSVQDGYTF

V gene: TRBV29-1
J gene: TRBJ2-1
D gene: TRBD2
CDR3 protein: CSVERTSGGLNEQFF